Only a few counts were recorded for the clone carrying this T cell receptor (beta chain). No antigen is known for it. The sample originates from a study of vaccination effects on CD4 cells after COVID-19. ViraFEST expansion of antigen-specific CD4+ T cells with viral peptide pools preceded sequencing. Investigators separated out CD4+ T cells once around nine days of culture had passed. Subjects were given two BNT162b2 or mRNA-1273 vaccine doses. Vaccinees lacked prior SARS-CoV-2 infection and tested negative for nucleocapsid antibodies. Culturing of about 2 million PBMC per well took place with around 10 IU/ml IL-2 and 9.5 to 10 ug/ml peptides. Study-wide findings and caveats: Few convalescent patients and no early post-infection timepoints were included in the study. There was marked clonal contraction among infection- and vaccine-induced clones late after vaccination.

Sequenced by immunoSEQ multiplex PCR; TCRdb stores in-frame clones only, minus some. Of approximately 28,000 clones in the sample, roughly 79% were seen once. The CDR3 contains 13 residues. V lost 5 bases and J 0 bases, leaving 8 bases between the germline ends. The germline V gene encodes CDR1 DFQATT and CDR2 SNEGSKA (reference sequence). The source was CD4+ T cells from PBMCs cultured with SARS-CoV-2 spike peptides, collected after COVID-19 vaccination. V and J are TRBV20-1 and TRBJ1-3; no firm D call. This TCR was recovered from a human donor who received a COVID-19 vaccine. Some clones in this sample may be carry-over from other donors' samples. The chain's CDR3 is CSARVNSGNTIYF. CDR3 sequence (DNA): TGCAGTGCTCGTGTCAACTCTGGAAACACCATATATTTT.